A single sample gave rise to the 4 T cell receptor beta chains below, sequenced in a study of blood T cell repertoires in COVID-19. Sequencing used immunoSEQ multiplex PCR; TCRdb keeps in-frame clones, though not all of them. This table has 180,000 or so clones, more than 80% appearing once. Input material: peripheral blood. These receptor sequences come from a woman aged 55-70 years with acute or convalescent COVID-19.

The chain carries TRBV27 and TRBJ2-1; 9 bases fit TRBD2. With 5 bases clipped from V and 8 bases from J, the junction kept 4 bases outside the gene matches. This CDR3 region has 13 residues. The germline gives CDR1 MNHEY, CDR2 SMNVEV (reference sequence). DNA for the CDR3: TGTGCCAGCAGTCCGGGGACTAGCCATGAGCAGTTCTTC. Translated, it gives CASSPGTSHEQFF.

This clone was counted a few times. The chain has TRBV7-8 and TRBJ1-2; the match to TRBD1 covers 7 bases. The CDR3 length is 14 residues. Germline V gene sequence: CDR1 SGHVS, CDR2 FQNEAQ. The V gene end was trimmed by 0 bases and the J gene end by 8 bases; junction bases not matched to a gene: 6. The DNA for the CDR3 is TGTGCCAGCAGCTTAGCCGGACAGGTCAGGGGCTACACCTTC. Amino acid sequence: CASSLAGQVRGYTF. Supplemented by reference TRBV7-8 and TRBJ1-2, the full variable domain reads GAGVSQSPRYKVAKRGQDVALRCDPISGHVSLFWYQQALGQGPEFLTYFQNEAQLDKSGLPSDRFFAERPEGSVSTLKIQRTQQEDSAVYLCASSLAGQVRGYTFGSGTRLTVV.

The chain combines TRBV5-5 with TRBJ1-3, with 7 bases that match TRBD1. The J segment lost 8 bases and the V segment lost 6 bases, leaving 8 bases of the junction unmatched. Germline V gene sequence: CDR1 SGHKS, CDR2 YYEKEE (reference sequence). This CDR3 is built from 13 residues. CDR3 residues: CASNQGQGDTIYF. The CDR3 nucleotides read TGTGCCAGCAACCAAGGCCAGGGGGACACCATATATTTT.

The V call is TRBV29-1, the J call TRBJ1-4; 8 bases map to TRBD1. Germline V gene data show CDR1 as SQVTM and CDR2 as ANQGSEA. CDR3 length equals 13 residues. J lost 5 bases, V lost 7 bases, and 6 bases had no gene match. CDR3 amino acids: CSAQQGVNEKLFF. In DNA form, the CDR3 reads TGCAGCGCCCAACAGGGGGTGAATGAAAAACTGTTTTTT.